These 26 T cell receptor beta chains came from one sample sequenced in a study of CD8 T cells in ankylosing spondylitis. Via MiXCR, TCRdb re-called the 5' RACE reads, giving one row per CDR3 protein. The table includes 300,000 to 400,000 distinct CDR3 sequences, roughly 11% detected once. The sequenced material came from blood, either unsorted or a sorted T cell fraction (not recorded which). Receptor source: a female donor with ankylosing spondylitis or in good health (not recorded which).

This clonotype appeared many times. The chain uses TRBV5-1 and TRBJ2-2; maybe TRBD2 (6 bases). CDR3 size: 16 residues. Trimming removed 1 base at V and 0 bases at J, with 10 bases between. CDR1 and CDR2 from the germline V gene are SGHRS and YFSETQ. DNA of the CDR3: TGCGCCAGCAGCTTGCGTGCGGGGACGAACACCGGGGAGCTGTTTTTT. Its translation is CASSLRAGTNTGELFF.

This clonotype was seen repeatedly, ten times or more. The rearrangement uses TRBV20-1 and TRBJ2-3; unclear D gene. CDR1 DFQATT and CDR2 SNEGSKA come from the germline V gene (reference sequence). This CDR3 comprises 12 residues. CDR3 nucleotides: TGCAGCTCAGCTCGACGCACAGATACGCAGTATTTT. Protein product: CSSARRTDTQYF.

The J gene is TRBJ2-7, the V gene TRBV5-6; TRBD1 agrees at 7 bases. V lost 3 bases and J lost 0; bases outside the gene matches: 3. The germline V gene encodes CDR1 SGHDT and CDR2 YYEEEE. The CDR3 consists of 14 residues. CDR3 DNA: TGTGCCAGCAGCTACCGACAGGGCTCCTACGAGCAGTACTTC. It translates to CASSYRQGSYEQYF.

The sample holds many counts of this clonotype. CDR3 sequence (DNA): TGTGCCAGCAGCGTCGGATCTTTACGCGAGCAGTACTTC. Translation gives CASSVGSLREQYF. The V gene is TRBV7-2, the J gene TRBJ2-7; no definite D call. Trimming removed 5 bases from V and 6 bases from J, with 14 bases in between. The CDR3 sequence is 13 residues long. CDR1 is SGHTA and CDR2 is FQGNSA in the germline V gene. The full variable domain, rest sourced from reference TRBV7-2 and TRBJ2-7, is GAGVSQSPSNKVTEKGKDVELRCDPISGHTALYWYRQSLGQGLEFLIYFQGNSAPDKSGLPSDRFSAERTGGSVSTLTIQRTQQEDSAVYLCASSVGSLREQYFGPGTRLTVT.

This clonotype was found many times. The V gene is TRBV20-1, the J gene TRBJ2-1, with unresolved D. Germline values: CDR1 DFQATT, CDR2 SNEGSKA (reference sequence). This CDR3 is built from 16 residues. Trimming shortened V by 0 bases and J by 8 bases, and 20 bases separated the two germline ends. CDR3 nucleotide sequence: TGCAGTGCTAGAGACTTACTTCGGACGCATGGGGATGAGCAGTTCTTC. It encodes CSARDLLRTHGDEQFF.

This clonotype showed up just a few times. The chain recombines TRBV5-1 with TRBJ2-7; the D gene is possibly TRBD2 (5 bases). CDR1 and CDR2 from the germline V gene are SGHRS and YFSETQ. The CDR3 totals 14 residues. The V end was cut by 4 bases, the J end by 3 bases, with 14 bases between. The CDR3, as DNA: TGCGCCAGCAGCATCTATAGAGGAGGCTACGAGCAGTACTTC. It encodes CASSIYRGGYEQYF.

The table lists this clonotype with many counts. The chain recombines TRBV20-1 with TRBJ2-5; tentatively, D is TRBD1 or TRBD2 (5 bases each). CDR1 is DFQATT and CDR2 is SNEGSKA in the germline V gene (reference sequence). V lost 0 bases to trimming and J lost 1 base, with 9 bases between them. The CDR3 has 14 amino acids. CDR3 sequence (DNA): TGCAGTGCTAGAGATCCGGGACGCCAAGAGACCCAGTACTTC. The encoded protein is CSARDPGRQETQYF.

This clonotype was recorded only once. The chain joins TRBV5-4 to TRBJ2-1, with D perhaps matching TRBD1 or TRBD2 (5 bases each). This CDR3 has 16 residues. V was trimmed by 1 base and J by 0 bases, leaving 11 bases between them. CDR1 and CDR2 (germline): SGHNT, YYREEE (reference sequence). This CDR3 is CASSLRTGTSYNEQFF. DNA of the CDR3: TGTGCCAGCAGCTTGCGGACGGGGACCTCCTACAATGAGCAGTTCTTC.

There are a few counts of this clonotype. The gene calls are TRBV13 and TRBJ2-3; 11 positions match TRBD2. The CDR3 sequence is 18 residues long. V gave up 1 base and J gave up 2 bases; unmatched junction bases: 8. Germline CDR1 is PRHDT and CDR2 is FYEKMQ (reference sequence). The CDR3 DNA sequence: TGTGCCAGCAGCTTAGAGCCTAGCGGGGGGACGGTCACAGATACGCAGTATTTT. This codes for CASSLEPSGGTVTDTQYF. The full variable domain, rest sourced from reference TRBV13 and TRBJ2-3, is AAGVIQSPRHLIKEKRETATLKCYPIPRHDTVYWYQQGPGQDPQFLISFYEKMQSDKGSIPDRFSAQQFSDYHSELNMSSLELGDSALYFCASSLEPSGGTVTDTQYFGPGTRLTVL.

This clonotype was found a few times. This chain links TRBV6-1 with TRBJ2-3, with 8 positions matching TRBD2. Germline V gene data show CDR1 as MNHNS and CDR2 as SASEGT. V dropped 6 bases and J dropped 2; count of bases not matched to a gene: 10. The CDR3 spans 16 residues. In DNA form, the CDR3 reads TGTGCCAGCAGGGGCCGGGGGGGCGAATCCACAGATACGCAGTATTTT. This encodes CASRGRGGESTDTQYF.

This clonotype has ten or more counts. This chain joins TRBV3-1 and TRBJ2-7, with a possible D match to TRBD2 (7 bases). The germline V gene has CDR1 LGHDT and CDR2 YNNKEL (reference sequence). V gave up 0 bases and J gave up 5 bases, with 17 bases separating them. CDR3 length: 16 amino acids. CDR3 protein: CASSQDRAGAIDEQYF. Here the CDR3 DNA reads TGTGCCAGCAGCCAAGATCGGGCGGGGGCGATCGACGAGCAGTACTTC.

This clonotype was detected ten times or more. The V gene is TRBV28, the J gene TRBJ2-1; 8 bases are a match to TRBD1. J lost 2 bases, V lost 5 bases, and 8 bases had no gene match. Per the germline V gene, CDR1 is MDHEN and CDR2 is SYDVKM. CDR3 size: 16 residues. CDR3 sequence reads: CASSQIGTGTYNEQFF. CDR3 nucleotides: TGTGCCAGCAGTCAGATAGGGACAGGTACCTACAATGAGCAGTTCTTC.

This clonotype showed up many times. This rearrangement joins TRBV5-1 to TRBJ2-1; the D gene is possibly TRBD1 (6 bases). Trimming cost V 3 bases and J 3 bases, with 10 bases left between them. Germline V gene data show CDR1 as SGHRS and CDR2 as YFSETQ. This CDR3 spans 14 amino acids. DNA of the CDR3: TGCGCCAGCAGCTCCGGGACAAACTACAATGAGCAGTTCTTC. Protein product: CASSSGTNYNEQFF.

This clonotype was seen a few times. The chain is built from TRBV5-1 and TRBJ2-1; TRBD2 agrees at 7 bases. Germline trimming cut 3 bases from V and 5 bases from J; bases unmatched to any gene: 2. Germline CDR1 is SGHRS and CDR2 is YFSETQ. The CDR3 sequence is 13 residues long. The CDR3 bases are TGCGCCAGCAGCTGGCTAGCGGACAATGAGCAGTTCTTC. Encoded protein: CASSWLADNEQFF.

Relative to its sample, this clonotype is medium-sized. The V gene is TRBV11-2, the J gene TRBJ2-7, with 9 bases matching TRBD2. The CDR3 sequence is 14 residues long. The germline V gene encodes CDR1 SGHAT and CDR2 FQNNGV. Trimming at V came to 1 base and at J to 2 bases, leaving 0 bases not matched to a gene. The CDR3 reads CASSLGTSAYEQYF. The DNA for the CDR3 is TGTGCCAGCAGCTTAGGGACTAGCGCCTACGAGCAGTACTTC.

Only a few counts were recorded for this clonotype. The J gene is TRBJ2-7, the V gene TRBV19, with D perhaps TRBD2 (6 bases). V gave up 4 bases and J gave up 0 bases, with 19 bases separating them. The CDR3 has 17 amino acids. The germline V gene has CDR1 LNHDA and CDR2 SQIVND (reference sequence). The CDR3, as DNA: TGTGCCAGTAGTACCCGGTTACCGGGGGACGGCTCCTACGAGCAGTACTTC. It translates to CASSTRLPGDGSYEQYF.

The V and J genes are TRBV7-2 and TRBJ2-2; D remains unclear. The CDR3 consists of 14 residues. CDR1 and CDR2 from the germline V gene are SGHTA and FQGNSA. The V gene lost 4 bases and the J gene lost 4 bases, with 10 bases spanning the gap. CDR3 loop: CASSSTFGTGELFF. The CDR3 DNA reads TGTGCCAGCAGCTCAACGTTTGGCACCGGGGAGCTGTTTTTT.

This clonotype was seen repeatedly, ten times or more. CDR3 in amino acids: CASSSIILGQISGNTIYF. The CDR3, as DNA: TGTGCCAGCAGTTCTATTATTCTGGGACAAATCTCTGGAAACACCATATATTTT. The rearrangement links TRBV12-3 or TRBV12-4 to TRBJ1-3, with a tentative D call TRBD1 (6 bases). This CDR3 has 18 amino acids. The V and J ends lost 4 bases and 0 bases respectively, with 19 bases between them.

V is TRBV5-1 and J is TRBJ2-7; D is unclear. V lost 0 bases, J lost 0 bases, and 13 bases lay in between. The CDR3 totals 16 residues. Germline V gene data show CDR1 as SGHRS and CDR2 as YFSETQ. CDR3 sequence reads: CASSLAAVTRSYEQYF. The CDR3, as DNA: TGCGCCAGCAGCTTGGCCGCGGTAACCCGCTCCTACGAGCAGTACTTC.

This clonotype was seen ten or more times. The chain combines TRBV20-1 with TRBJ2-1; D is unclear. The ends were cut back, 0 bases at V and 6 bases at J, with 18 bases in the middle. From germline, CDR1 is DFQATT and CDR2 SNEGSKA (reference sequence). The CDR3 sequence is 16 residues long. CDR3 in DNA: TGCAGTGCTAGAGAACCTAGGCGGCCCGGACCCAATGAGCAGTTCTTC. This sequence encodes CSAREPRRPGPNEQFF.

Ten or more counts support this clonotype. The V call is TRBV20-1, the J call TRBJ2-1; TRBD1 matches 7 bases. Germline loops: CDR1 DFQATT, CDR2 SNEGSKA (reference sequence). Trimming removed 4 bases from V and 4 bases from J; junction bases left unmatched: 13. This CDR3 comprises 16 residues. CDR3 nucleotide sequence: TGCAGTGCTATTTACAGGGGAGAAGTCGGGTACAATGAGCAGTTCTTC. Amino acid sequence: CSAIYRGEVGYNEQFF.

In this sample, this clonotype turned up a few times. CDR3 in amino acids: CSATWTVTGYNEQFF. In nucleotides, the CDR3 is TGCAGTGCCACCTGGACTGTTACCGGGTACAATGAGCAGTTCTTC. The chain uses TRBV20-1 and TRBJ2-1; D may be TRBD2 (5 bases). Germline CDR1 DFQATT, CDR2 SNEGSKA (reference sequence). The CDR3 is 15 amino acids. Deletions cut 6 bases from V and 4 bases from J, with 19 bases between.

This clonotype was seen at least ten times. The chain is built from TRBV10-3 and TRBJ1-2; TRBD1 agrees at 7 bases. CDR3 length: 14 amino acids. Germline V gene data show CDR1 as ENHRY and CDR2 as SYGVKD. With 4 bases clipped from V and 3 bases from J, the junction kept 5 bases outside the gene matches. The chain's CDR3 is CAISGQGNDYGYTF. CDR3 in DNA: TGTGCCATCAGTGGACAGGGTAACGACTATGGCTACACCTTC.

In this sample, this clonotype turned up many times. One end of the junction is discordant with germline, which a read error may explain. The chain has TRBV12-3 or TRBV12-4 and TRBJ1-2, with D hard to call. The CDR3 runs to 12 residues. The CDR3 reads CASSSMTLGLLF. CDR3 sequence (DNA): TGTGCCAGCAGTTCCATGACCCTCGGACTACTCTTC.

This clonotype was seen a handful of times. The gene calls are TRBV12-3 or TRBV12-4 and TRBJ2-1, with TRBD1 identical over 10 bases. This CDR3 contains 15 residues. J lost 4 bases, V lost 5 bases, and 5 bases had no gene match. CDR3 sequence: CASSLPGQGYNEQFF. The CDR3 coding sequence is TGTGCCAGCAGTCTCCCGGGACAGGGGTACAATGAGCAGTTCTTC.

The chain couples TRBV20-1 to TRBJ2-2; D is perhaps TRBD1 (5 bases). The V gene's germline CDR1 is DFQATT and CDR2 SNEGSKA (reference sequence). This CDR3 contains 14 residues. Trimming took 2 bases from V and 6 from J, leaving 13 bases between them. The CDR3 DNA is TGCAGTGCTAGACAGGGATGGGTTGCCGGGGAGCTGTTTTTT. It codes for CSARQGWVAGELFF.